This T cell receptor (beta chain) was captured in a study of resident and recirculating memory T cells in vitiligo. V shed 5 bases, J shed 5 bases, and the junction held 7 bases outside the gene matches. Germline values: CDR1 MRHNA, CDR2 SNTAGT. This CDR3 has 15 amino acids. The repertoire was sequenced with immunoSEQ multiplex PCR; TCRdb's copy has only in-frame clones and lacks some. The sample holds tens of thousands of clones, roughly 90% seen once. This chain joins TRBV6-4 and TRBJ1-4; 8 bases map to TRBD1. The material sequenced was blood. The receptor was isolated from a male donor with vitiligo. This chain's CDR3 is CASSTPGQVNEKLFF. In DNA form, the CDR3 reads TGTGCCAGCAGTACACCGGGACAGGTAAATGAAAAACTGTTTTTT.